The rows below give T cell receptor beta chains drawn from one sample of a study of cytomegalovirus exposure and HLA in healthy donors. Repertoires were generated with immunoSEQ multiplex PCR, while TCRdb's copy carries only in-frame clones and drops some. Here the sample spans around 150,000 clones, 60% to 80% being singletons. Sequences were obtained from PBMCs. The receptors stem from a woman between 45 and 60 years old in good health and CMV-seropositive. CDR3s include the opening cysteine and the closing phenylalanine or tryptophan. D genes are given only for firm matches. A clone size is listed for some rows: how often the clone was seen (once, few, many), or a class if it is expanded.

V gene: TRBV10-3
D gene: TRBD1
J gene: TRBJ2-5
clone size: once
CDR3 protein: CAISENRGGETQYF
CDR3 DNA: TGTGCCATCAGTGAAAACCGAGGGGGCGAGACCCAGTACTTC

V gene: TRBV9
D gene: TRBD1
J gene: TRBJ2-6
clone size: .
CDR3 protein: CASSSRTGYSGANVLTF
CDR3 DNA: TGTGCCAGCAGCTCACGGACAGGCTACTCTGGGGCCAACGTCCTGACTTTC

V gene: TRBV25-1
D gene: .
J gene: TRBJ2-1
clone size: .
CDR3 protein: CASSANFLSSYNEQFF
CDR3 DNA: TGTGCCAGCAGTGCCAACTTCCTGAGCTCCTACAATGAGCAGTTCTTC

V gene: TRBV5-1
D gene: .
J gene: TRBJ2-2
clone size: .
CDR3 protein: CASSFPGAEAGELFF
CDR3 DNA: TGCGCCAGCAGCTTTCCAGGGGCCGAGGCCGGGGAGCTGTTTTTT

V gene: TRBV9
D gene: TRBD1
J gene: TRBJ1-2
clone size: .
CDR3 protein: CASSVSATTGGYGYTF
CDR3 DNA: TGTGCCAGCAGCGTATCCGCGACAACAGGGGGCTATGGCTACACCTTC

V gene: TRBV6-1
D gene: TRBD1
J gene: TRBJ2-7
clone size: .
CDR3 protein: CASRTGGSNEQYF
CDR3 DNA: TGTGCCTCAAGAACAGGGGGCTCCAACGAGCAGTACTTC

V gene: TRBV6-6
D gene: .
J gene: TRBJ1-6
clone size: .
CDR3 protein: CASSYASSYNSPLHF
CDR3 DNA: TGTGCCAGCAGTTACGCCAGCTCCTATAATTCACCCCTCCACTTT

V gene: TRBV7-2
D gene: .
J gene: TRBJ2-1
clone size: .
CDR3 protein: CASSIIRGNEQFF
CDR3 DNA: TGTGCCAGCAGTATAATTCGGGGGAACGAGCAGTTCTTC

V gene: TRBV19
D gene: TRBD2
J gene: TRBJ2-3
clone size: once
CDR3 protein: CASSILAGRDTQYF
CDR3 DNA: TGTGCCAGTAGTATATTAGCGGGGAGGGATACGCAGTATTTT

V gene: TRBV6-1
D gene: TRBD1
J gene: TRBJ1-2
clone size: few
CDR3 protein: CASRVGQGARGYTF
CDR3 DNA: TGTGCCAGCAGGGTGGGACAGGGGGCGCGGGGCTACACCTTC

V gene: TRBV19
D gene: TRBD1
J gene: TRBJ1-5
clone size: .
CDR3 protein: CASTYRGLDQPQHF
CDR3 DNA: TGTGCCAGTACATACAGGGGATTAGATCAGCCCCAGCATTTT

V gene: TRBV7-2
D gene: TRBD1
J gene: TRBJ1-3
clone size: few
CDR3 protein: CASSVRQGSGNTIYF
CDR3 DNA: TGTGCCAGCAGCGTCCGACAGGGCTCTGGAAACACCATATATTTT

V gene: TRBV7-2
D gene: .
J gene: TRBJ1-4
clone size: .
CDR3 protein: CASSMNRGVTNEKLFF
CDR3 DNA: TGTGCCAGCAGTATGAATAGGGGCGTAACTAATGAAAAACTGTTTTTT